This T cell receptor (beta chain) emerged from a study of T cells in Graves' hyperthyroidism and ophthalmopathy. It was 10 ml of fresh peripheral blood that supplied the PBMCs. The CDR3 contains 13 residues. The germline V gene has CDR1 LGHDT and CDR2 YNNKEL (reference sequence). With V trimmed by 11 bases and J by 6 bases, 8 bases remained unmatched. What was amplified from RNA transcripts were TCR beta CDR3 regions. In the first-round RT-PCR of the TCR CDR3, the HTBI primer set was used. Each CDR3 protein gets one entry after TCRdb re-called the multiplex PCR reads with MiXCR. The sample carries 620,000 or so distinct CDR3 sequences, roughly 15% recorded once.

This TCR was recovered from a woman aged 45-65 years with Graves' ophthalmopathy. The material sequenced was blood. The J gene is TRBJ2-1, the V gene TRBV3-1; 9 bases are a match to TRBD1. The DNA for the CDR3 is TGTGCCGTCGGGGACAGGGTTATCAATGAGCAGTTCTTC. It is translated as CAVGDRVINEQFF.